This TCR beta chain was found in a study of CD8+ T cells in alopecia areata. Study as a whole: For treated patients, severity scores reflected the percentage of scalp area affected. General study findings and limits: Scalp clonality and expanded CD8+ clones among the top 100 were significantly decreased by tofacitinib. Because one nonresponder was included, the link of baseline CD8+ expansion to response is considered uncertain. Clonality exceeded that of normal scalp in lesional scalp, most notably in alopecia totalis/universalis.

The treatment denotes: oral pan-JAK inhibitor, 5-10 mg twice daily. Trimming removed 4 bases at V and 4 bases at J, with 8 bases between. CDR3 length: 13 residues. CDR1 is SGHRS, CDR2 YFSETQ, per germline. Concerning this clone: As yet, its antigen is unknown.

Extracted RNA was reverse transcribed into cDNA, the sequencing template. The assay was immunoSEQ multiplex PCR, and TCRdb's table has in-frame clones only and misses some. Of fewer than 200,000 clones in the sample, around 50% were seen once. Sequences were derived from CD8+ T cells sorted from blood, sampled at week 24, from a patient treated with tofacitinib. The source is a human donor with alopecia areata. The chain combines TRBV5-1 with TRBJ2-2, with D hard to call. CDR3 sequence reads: CASSPTITGELFF. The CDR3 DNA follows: TGCGCCAGCAGCCCAACGATCACCGGGGAGCTGTTTTTT.